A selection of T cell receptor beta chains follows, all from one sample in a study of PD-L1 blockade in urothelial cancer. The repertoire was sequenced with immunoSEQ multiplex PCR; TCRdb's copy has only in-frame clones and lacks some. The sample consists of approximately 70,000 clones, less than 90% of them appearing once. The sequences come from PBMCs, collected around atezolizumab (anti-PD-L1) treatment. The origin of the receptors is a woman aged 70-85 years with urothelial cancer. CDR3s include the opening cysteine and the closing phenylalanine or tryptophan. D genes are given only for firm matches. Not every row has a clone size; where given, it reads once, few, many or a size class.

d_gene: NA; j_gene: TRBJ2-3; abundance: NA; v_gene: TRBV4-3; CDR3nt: TGCGCCAGCAGCCAAAAGAGCCAGGGACATTATACGCAGTATTTT; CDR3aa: CASSQKSQGHYTQYF
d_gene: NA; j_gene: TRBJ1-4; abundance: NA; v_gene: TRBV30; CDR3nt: TGTGCCTGGAGTGGCGGTGCAACTAATGAAAAACTGTTTTTT; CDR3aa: CAWSGGATNEKLFF
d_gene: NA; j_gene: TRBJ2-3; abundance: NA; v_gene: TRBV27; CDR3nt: TGTGCCAGCAGCCCAGCTAGCGCCGCGTCAGATACGCAGTATTTT; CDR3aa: CASSPASAASDTQYF
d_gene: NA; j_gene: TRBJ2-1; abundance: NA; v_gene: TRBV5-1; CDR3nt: TGCGCCAGCAGCTTGGTTGCGGGGTACGCCAATGAGCAGTTCTTC; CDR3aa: CASSLVAGYANEQFF
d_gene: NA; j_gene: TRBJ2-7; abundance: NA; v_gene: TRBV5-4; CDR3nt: TGTGCCAGCAGCTTGGAAGGCGGGCCGCGCGAGCAGTACTTC; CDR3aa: CASSLEGGPREQYF
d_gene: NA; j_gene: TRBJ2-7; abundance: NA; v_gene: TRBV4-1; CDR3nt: TGCGCCAGCAGCCAAGATCTGTCTTCCGGGAGCAGCCACGAGCAGTACTTC; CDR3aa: CASSQDLSSGSSHEQYF
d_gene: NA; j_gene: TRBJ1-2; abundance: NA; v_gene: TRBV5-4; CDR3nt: TGTGCCAGCAGCTTGTTGGCCAGGCCTTCGAGTTATGGCTACACCTTC; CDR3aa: CASSLLARPSSYGYTF
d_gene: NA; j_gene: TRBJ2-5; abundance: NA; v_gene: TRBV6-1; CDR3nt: TGTGCCAGCAGTGAAGTATACAGGGCCGGAGGAGAGACCCAGTACTTC; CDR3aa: CASSEVYRAGGETQYF
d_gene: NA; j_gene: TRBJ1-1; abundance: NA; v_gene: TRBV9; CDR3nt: TGTGCCAGCAGCGCAGGGGAAAACACTGAAGCTTTCTTT; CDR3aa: CASSAGENTEAFF
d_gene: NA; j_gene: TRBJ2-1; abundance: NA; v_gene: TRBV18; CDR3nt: TGTGCCAGCTCTCCCCTTACCGAGGCTGAGCAGTTCTTC; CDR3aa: CASSPLTEAEQFF
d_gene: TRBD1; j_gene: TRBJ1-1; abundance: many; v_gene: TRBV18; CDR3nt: TGTGCCAGCTCACCCGGATTACCGGGACAGGGAAATTCTGAAGCTTTCTTT; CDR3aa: CASSPGLPGQGNSEAFF
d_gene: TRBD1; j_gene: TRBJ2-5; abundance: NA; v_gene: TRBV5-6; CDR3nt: TGTGCCAGCAGCTTGGGGATAGGGACAGACCAAGAGACCCAGTACTTC; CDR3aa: CASSLGIGTDQETQYF
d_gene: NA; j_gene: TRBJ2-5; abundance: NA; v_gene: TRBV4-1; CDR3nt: TGCGCCAGCAGCCAAGGGCCCGGCCGGGGAGAGACCCAGTACTTC; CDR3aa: CASSQGPGRGETQYF
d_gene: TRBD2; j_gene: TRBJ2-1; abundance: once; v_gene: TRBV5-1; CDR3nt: TGCGCCAGCAGGCCGGGACAGGGGGGACTAGCGGGAGGTTCCTACAATGAGCAGTTCTTC; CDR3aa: CASRPGQGGLAGGSYNEQFF
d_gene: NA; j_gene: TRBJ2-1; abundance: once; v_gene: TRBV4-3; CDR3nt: TGCGCCAGCAGCCAAGAGGGTGGAGGTAGCCCCTACAATGAGCAGTTCTTC; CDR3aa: CASSQEGGGSPYNEQFF
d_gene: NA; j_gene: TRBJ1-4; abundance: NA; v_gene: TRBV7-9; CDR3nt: TGTGCCCTCGGGGAGAGGTCTAATGAAAAACTGTTTTTT; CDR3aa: CALGERSNEKLFF
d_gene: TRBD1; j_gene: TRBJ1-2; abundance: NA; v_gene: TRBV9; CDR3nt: TGTGCCAGCAGCGCCCGACAGGGAAGGGATGGCTACACCTTC; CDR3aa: CASSARQGRDGYTF
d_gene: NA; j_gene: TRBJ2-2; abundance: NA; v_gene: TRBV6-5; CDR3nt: TGTGCCAGCAGTTACTCGTGGTGGAGCACCGGGGAGCTGTTTTTT; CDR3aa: CASSYSWWSTGELFF
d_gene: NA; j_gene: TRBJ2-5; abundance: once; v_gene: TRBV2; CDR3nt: TGTGCCAGCAGTGAACAAGGAGCAGAGACCCAGTACTTC; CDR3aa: CASSEQGAETQYF
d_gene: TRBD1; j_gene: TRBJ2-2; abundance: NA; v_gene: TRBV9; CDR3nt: TGTGCCAGCAGCAAGGGACAGGGTAACGGGGAGCTGTTTTTT; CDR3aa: CASSKGQGNGELFF
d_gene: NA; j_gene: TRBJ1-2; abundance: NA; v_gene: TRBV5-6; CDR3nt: TGTGCCAGCAGCTTCGCCAGGGAAAATCGCTACACCTTC; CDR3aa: CASSFARENRYTF
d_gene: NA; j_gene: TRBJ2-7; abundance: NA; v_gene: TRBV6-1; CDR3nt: TGTGCCAGCAGTGTGGAGGGTTACGAGCAGTACTTC; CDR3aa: CASSVEGYEQYF
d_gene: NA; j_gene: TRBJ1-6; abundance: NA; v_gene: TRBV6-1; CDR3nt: TGTGCCACCTTGGAGACAGTTCCTTATAATTCACCCCTCCACTTT; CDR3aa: CATLETVPYNSPLHF
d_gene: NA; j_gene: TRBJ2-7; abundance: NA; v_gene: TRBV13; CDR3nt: TGTGCCAGCAGCCTTAGGAGGGGGGGCGACTACGAGCAGTACTTC; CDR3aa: CASSLRRGGDYEQYF
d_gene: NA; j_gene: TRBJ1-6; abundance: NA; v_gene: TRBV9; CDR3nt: TGTGCCAGCAGCGTAAAGTTTAGTTCACCCCTCCACTTT; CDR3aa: CASSVKFSSPLHF
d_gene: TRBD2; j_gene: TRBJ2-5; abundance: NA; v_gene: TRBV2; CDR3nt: TGTGCCAGCACGCTGGGACTAGCGGGGGAGACCCAGTACTTC; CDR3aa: CASTLGLAGETQYF
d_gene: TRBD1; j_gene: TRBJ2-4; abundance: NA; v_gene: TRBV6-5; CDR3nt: TGTGCCAGCAGCGCCGGACAGGGGAACATTCAGTACTTC; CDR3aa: CASSAGQGNIQYF
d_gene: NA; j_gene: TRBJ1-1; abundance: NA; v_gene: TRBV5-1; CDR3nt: TGCGCCAGCAGCTTGTCGGGGTCAGGACTGAACACTGAAGCTTTCTTT; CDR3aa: CASSLSGSGLNTEAFF
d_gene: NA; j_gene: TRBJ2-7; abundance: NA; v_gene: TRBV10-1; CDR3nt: TGCGCCAGCAGTGAGGAGTATTTGGAACAGGGCGCTCCCCACGAGCAGTACTTC; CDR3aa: CASSEEYLEQGAPHEQYF
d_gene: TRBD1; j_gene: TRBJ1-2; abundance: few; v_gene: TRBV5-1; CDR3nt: TGCGCCAGCAGCCAGGGACAGGTAGAAGGCTACACCTTC; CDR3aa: CASSQGQVEGYTF
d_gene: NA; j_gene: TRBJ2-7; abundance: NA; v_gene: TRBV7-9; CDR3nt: TGTGCCAGCAGCTTAGCGCAGGCGGGCGAGCAGTACTTC; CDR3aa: CASSLAQAGEQYF
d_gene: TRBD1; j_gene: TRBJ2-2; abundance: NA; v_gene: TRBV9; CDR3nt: TGTGCCAGCAGCGTAGGGATGGGACAGGGATCAGGCGGGGAGCTGTTTTTT; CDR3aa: CASSVGMGQGSGGELFF
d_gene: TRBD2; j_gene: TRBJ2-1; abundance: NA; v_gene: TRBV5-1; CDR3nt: TGCGCCAGCAGCGACGGACTAGCGGCATCATTACGCTCCTACAATGAGCAGTTCTTC; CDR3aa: CASSDGLAASLRSYNEQFF
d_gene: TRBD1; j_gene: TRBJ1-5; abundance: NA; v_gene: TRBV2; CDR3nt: TGTGCCAGCAGTGTAACTCGGTGGCTCTCGGAGAGGACAGGGGATAGCAATCAGCCCCAGCATTTT; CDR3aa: CASSVTRWLSERTGDSNQPQHF
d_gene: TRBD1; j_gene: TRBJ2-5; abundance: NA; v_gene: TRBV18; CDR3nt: TGTGCCAGCTCCCCCGAGGGGACAGGGGGGGAGACCCAGTACTTC; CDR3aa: CASSPEGTGGETQYF
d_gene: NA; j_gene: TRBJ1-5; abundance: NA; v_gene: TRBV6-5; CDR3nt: TGTGCCAGCTCGAGGGGGGGGAATCAGCCCCAGCATTTT; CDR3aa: CASSRGGNQPQHF
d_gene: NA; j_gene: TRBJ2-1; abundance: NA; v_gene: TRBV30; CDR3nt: TGTGCCTGCCAAACTGGGACTTTATACAATGAGCAGTTCTTC; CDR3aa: CACQTGTLYNEQFF
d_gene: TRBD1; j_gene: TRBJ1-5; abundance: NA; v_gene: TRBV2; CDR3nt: TGTGCCAGCAGTGAAGCCCGGACAGGGGGGGATGACTGGCCCCAGCATTTT; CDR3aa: CASSEARTGGDDWPQHF
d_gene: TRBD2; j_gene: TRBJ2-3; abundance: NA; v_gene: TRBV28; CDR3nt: TGTGCCAGCAGTCATGGACTAGCGGGAGGGGATTTCACAGATACGCAGTATTTT; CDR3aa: CASSHGLAGGDFTDTQYF
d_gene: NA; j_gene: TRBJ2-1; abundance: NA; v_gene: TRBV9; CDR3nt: TGTGCCAGCAGCGTAGGAGGCCTCCTAGTCGATGAGCAGTTCTTC; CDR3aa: CASSVGGLLVDEQFF
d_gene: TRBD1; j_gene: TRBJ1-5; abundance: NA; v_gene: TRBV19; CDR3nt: TGTGCCAGTAGTCCCTGGACAGGCCAAAACAATCAGCCCCAGCATTTT; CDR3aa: CASSPWTGQNNQPQHF